The entry below describes one T cell receptor beta chain. Its specificity is not known. These data belong to a study of T cells in localized non-small cell lung cancer. General study results and limits: Maximal T cell clonality occurred in uninvolved adjacent lung, with tumor ranking below it.

The V end was cut by 5 bases, the J end by 4 bases, with 12 bases between. The CDR3 runs 14 residues. The germline V gene encodes CDR1 SGHAT and CDR2 FQNNGV. TCRdb keeps only in-frame clones here, not all; method: immunoSEQ multiplex PCR. Here the sample spans around 67,000 clones, 90% being singletons. The sequence was collected from a woman aged 40-69 years with stage I lung adenocarcinoma. The source material was peripheral blood, sampled before any cancer treatment. The gene calls are TRBV11-2 and TRBJ2-1; tentatively, D is TRBD2 (5 bases). CDR3 sequence: CASSGVDFYNEQFF. CDR3 sequence (DNA): TGTGCCAGCAGCGGAGTGGACTTTTACAATGAGCAGTTCTTC.